The clone carrying this T cell receptor (beta chain) was seen a few times. The antigen is undetermined. This specimen belongs to a study of blood T cells in healthy people across ages. General study points: Unsorted PBMC input precluded a conclusive naive versus antigen-experienced comparison. Observed TCR beta diversity showed a strong correlation with the percentage of naive T cells as measured by flow cytometry. Roughly linearly, TCR beta diversity per million T cells fell as age increased.

A second roughly 7 to 11 cycle PCR used barcoded and J-beta primers. Each sample yielded at least 2.5 million CDR3-containing paired-end reads. TCRdb processed the 5' RACE reads anew with MiXCR; each CDR3 protein has one entry. The top ten clones hold around 0.75% of a sample with over a million distinct CDR3 sequences, 20% to 25% of them seen once. Unmatched junction bases numbered 15, after V lost 3 bases and J lost 6 bases. This CDR3 contains 17 residues. CDR1 and CDR2 from the germline V gene are SEHNR and FQNEAQ (reference sequence). The same specimen was also included in a second study, on T cells of mothers and their children.

Sequencing used blood. This chain uses TRBV7-9 with TRBJ2-3; TRBD2 agrees at 7 bases. This receptor was identified in a girl aged 2 to 9 in good health. CDR3 loop: CASSFTIAGPQWDTQYF. The CDR3 DNA follows: TGTGCCAGCAGCTTTACGATAGCGGGCCCTCAGTGGGATACGCAGTATTTT.